Shown below are 9 T cell receptor beta chains from a single sample sequenced in a study of blood T cells in healthy people across ages. The authors ran a second PCR of about 6 to 11 cycles using a sample-barcoded 5' primer and a J-beta primer mix. Via MiXCR, TCRdb re-called the 5' RACE reads, giving one row per CDR3 protein. This repertoire shows around 1,100,000 distinct CDR3 sequences, around two fifths found once; its top ten account for around 13%. What was sequenced was blood. These receptors all come from a man aged 18 to 30 in good health.

V and J are TRBV13 and TRBJ2-1; 8 bases are shared with TRBD1. The germline gives CDR1 PRHDT, CDR2 FYEKMQ (reference sequence). J lost 7 bases, V lost 5 bases, and 13 bases had no gene match. The CDR3 covers 16 residues. DNA of the CDR3: TGTGCCAGCAGCCCAAATGAGGACAGGGCGTCTAATGAGCAGTTCTTC. It translates to CASSPNEDRASNEQFF.

V gene TRBV7-9 combines with J gene TRBJ2-4; no clear D. The last part of the DNA fits TRBJ2-5 better; the J call may be wrong. Germline V gene lookup returns CDR1 SEHNR and CDR2 FQNEAQ (reference sequence). This CDR3 region has 13 residues. CDR3 sequence reads: CASSLIHPETQYF. The CDR3 DNA reads as TGTGCCAGCAGCTTAATACACCCTGAGACCCAGTACTTC.

This clonotype has a handful of counts. The chain employs TRBV27 and TRBJ1-6; D perhaps matches TRBD1 (6 bases). The CDR3 runs to 16 residues. Germline values: CDR1 MNHEY, CDR2 SMNVEV (reference sequence). Trimming shortened V by 4 bases and J by 3 bases, and 13 bases separated the two germline ends. The CDR3 bases are TGTGCCAGCAGTTCGATACAGGGCCTCTATAATTCACCCCTCCACTTT. It specifies CASSSIQGLYNSPLHF.

The rearrangement uses TRBV10-3 and TRBJ2-1, with 12 nucleotides matching TRBD2. Germline V gene data show CDR1 as ENHRY and CDR2 as SYGVKD. The CDR3 spans 16 residues. The J segment lost 6 bases and the V segment lost 6 bases, leaving 9 bases of the junction unmatched. As DNA, the CDR3 is TGTGCCATCAGCGGGCTAGCGGGGGGGCCGCTCAATGAGCAGTTCTTC. As protein: CAISGLAGGPLNEQFF.

The sample holds a few counts of this clonotype. The chain combines TRBV4-2 with TRBJ1-1; D is ambiguous. Germline CDR1 is LGHNA and CDR2 is YNFKEQ. This CDR3 has 12 residues. The V and J ends lost 1 base and 5 bases respectively, with 5 bases between them. The CDR3 coding sequence is TGTGCCAGCAGCCAAGCGCAGACTGAAGCTTTCTTT. Protein: CASSQAQTEAFF.

This clonotype was counted only a few times. The chain is built from TRBV29-1 and TRBJ1-4; TRBD1 aligns across 7 bases. The ends lost 7 bases at V and 7 bases at J; junction bases unmatched: 3. From germline, CDR1 is SQVTM and CDR2 ANQGSEA. The CDR3 is 11 amino acids. CDR3 sequence: CSGRQGEKLFF. The CDR3 DNA is TGCAGCGGCCGACAGGGTGAAAAACTGTTTTTT.

This sequence joins TRBV7-2 and TRBJ1-2; 9 bases fit TRBD1. V lost 5 bases and J lost 2; bases outside the gene matches: 6. The CDR3 is 15 amino acids. Germline CDR1 reads SGHTA; CDR2 reads FQGNSA. CDR3 in amino acids: CASSGPGTGNYGYTF. In DNA, the CDR3 is TGTGCCAGCAGCGGTCCCGGGACAGGGAACTATGGCTACACCTTC.

This clonotype appeared a few times. The chain recombines TRBV27 with TRBJ1-2; D unclear. The CDR3 totals 12 residues. CDR1 and CDR2 (germline): MNHEY, SMNVEV (reference sequence). V lost 5 bases and J 5 bases, leaving 9 bases between the germline ends. The CDR3 spells CASSNRGYGYTF. The DNA of the CDR3 is TGTGCCAGCAGTAATCGTGGTTATGGCTACACCTTC.

This CDR3 reads CASSPLSLGGYTF. Here the CDR3 DNA reads TGTGCCAGCAGCCCTCTAAGTCTGGGTGGCTACACCTTC. The gene calls are TRBV6-5 and TRBJ1-2; D gene unclear. The V and J ends lost 6 bases and 7 bases respectively, with 15 bases between them. This CDR3 spans 13 amino acids. Per germline, CDR1 MNHEY and CDR2 SVGAGI.